This TCR beta chain was recorded in a study of T cells after yellow fever vaccination. Looking at the study overall: Preparation of fractions with low cell numbers was performed using SMART-Seq v4 Ultra Low Input.

In its sample, this clonotype was seen many times. Its specificity is unknown. Regarding the study as a whole: Contaminants from the bulk population, in the form of abundant clonotypes, could be found in FACS-sorted repertoires.

The germline V gene has CDR1 MNHEY and CDR2 SVGEGT. The germline V and J ends were trimmed by 2 bases and 8 bases, with 10 bases remaining between them. The CDR3 consists of 13 residues. Universal primer sites and UMIs were introduced during 5'RACE template-switching synthesis of TCR cDNA. TCRdb ran MiXCR on the 5' RACE reads and lists one entry per CDR3 protein. This repertoire shows 27,000 or so distinct CDR3 sequences, approximately 4% found once; its top ten account for approximately 45%. The source was CD8+ T cells sorted from PBMCs, collected 5 days after the yellow fever booster vaccination. The TCR was taken from a young man who received the YFV17D yellow fever vaccine. The gene calls are TRBV6-2 or TRBV6-3 and TRBJ2-1; the D gene could be TRBD1 or TRBD2 (5 bases each). The CDR3 loop is CASSYGGFDEQFF. The CDR3 DNA is TGTGCCAGCAGTTACGGGGGATTCGATGAGCAGTTCTTC.